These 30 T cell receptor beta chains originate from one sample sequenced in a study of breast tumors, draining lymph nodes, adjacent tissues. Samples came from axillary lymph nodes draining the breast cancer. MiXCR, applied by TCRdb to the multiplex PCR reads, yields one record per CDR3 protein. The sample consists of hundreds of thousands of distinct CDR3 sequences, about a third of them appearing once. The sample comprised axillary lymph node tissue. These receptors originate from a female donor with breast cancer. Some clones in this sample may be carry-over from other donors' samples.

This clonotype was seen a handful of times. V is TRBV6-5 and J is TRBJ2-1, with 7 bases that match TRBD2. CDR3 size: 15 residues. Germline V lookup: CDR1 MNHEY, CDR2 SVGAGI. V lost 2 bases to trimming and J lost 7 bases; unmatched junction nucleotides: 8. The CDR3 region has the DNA TGTGCCAGCAGTTACCGCGGGAGTCGAGGGAATGAGCAGTTCTTC. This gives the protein CASSYRGSRGNEQFF.

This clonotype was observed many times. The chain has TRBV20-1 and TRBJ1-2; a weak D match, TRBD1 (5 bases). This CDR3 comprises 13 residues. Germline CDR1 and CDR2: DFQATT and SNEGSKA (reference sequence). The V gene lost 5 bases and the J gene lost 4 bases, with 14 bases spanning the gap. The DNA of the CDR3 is TGCAGTGCTGTCGACCTCGGGGCCTATGGCTACACCTTC. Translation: CSAVDLGAYGYTF.

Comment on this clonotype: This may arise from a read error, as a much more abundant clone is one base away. CDR3 sequence reads: CASSAQVHNEQFF. CDR3 coding DNA: TGTGCCAGCTCAGCCCAGGTCCACAATGAGCAGTTCTTC. The chain carries TRBV18 and TRBJ2-1; D ambiguous. CDR1 and CDR2 from the germline V gene are KGHSH and LQKENI. The CDR3 runs 13 residues. Trimming removed 5 bases at V and 5 bases at J, with 10 bases between.

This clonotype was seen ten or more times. The CDR3 sequence: CASSLGIGTGPYGYTF. CDR3 in DNA: TGCGCCAGCAGCTTGGGCATCGGGACAGGGCCCTATGGCTACACCTTC. V is TRBV5-1 and J is TRBJ1-2; 9 bases agree with TRBD1. CDR1 and CDR2 (germline): SGHRS, YFSETQ. This CDR3 has 16 amino acids. With V trimmed by 0 bases and J by 4 bases, 7 bases remained unmatched.

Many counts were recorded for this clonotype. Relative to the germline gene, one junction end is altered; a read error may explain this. The DNA of the CDR3 is TGCGCCAGCAGCCCTCAGGGTCAGCAAGACACCCAGTACTTC. Translation: CASSPQGQQDTQYF. The genes are TRBV5-1 and TRBJ2-5, with D tentatively TRBD1 (5 bases). The CDR3 length is 14 residues. Looked up from germline, CDR1 is SGHRS and CDR2 is YFSETQ.

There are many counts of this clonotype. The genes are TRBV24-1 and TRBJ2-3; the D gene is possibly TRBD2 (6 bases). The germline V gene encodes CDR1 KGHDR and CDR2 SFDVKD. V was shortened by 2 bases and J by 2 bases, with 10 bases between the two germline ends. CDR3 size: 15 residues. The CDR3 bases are TGTGCCACCAGTGATTCGAGGGACTTCACAGATACGCAGTATTTT. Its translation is CATSDSRDFTDTQYF.

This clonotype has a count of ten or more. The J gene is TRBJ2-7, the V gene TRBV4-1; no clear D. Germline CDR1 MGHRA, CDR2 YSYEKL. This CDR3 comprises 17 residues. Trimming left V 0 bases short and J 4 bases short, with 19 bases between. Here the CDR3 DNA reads TGCGCCAGCAGCCAAGATTCTGGCTCGTGGCTAGGATACGAGCAGTACTTC. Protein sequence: CASSQDSGSWLGYEQYF.

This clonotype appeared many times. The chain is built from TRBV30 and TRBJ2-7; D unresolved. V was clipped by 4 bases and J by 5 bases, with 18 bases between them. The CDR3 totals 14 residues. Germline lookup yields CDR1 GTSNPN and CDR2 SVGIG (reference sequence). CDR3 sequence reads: CAWTKVHQENEQYF. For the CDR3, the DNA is TGTGCCTGGACTAAGGTCCACCAGGAAAACGAGCAGTACTTC. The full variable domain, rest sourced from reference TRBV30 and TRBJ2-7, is SQTIHQWPATLVQPVGSPLSLECTVEGTSNPNLYWYRQAAGRGLQLLFYSVGIGQISSEVPQNLSASRPQDRQFILSSKKLLLSDSGFYLCAWTKVHQENEQYFGPGTRLTVT.

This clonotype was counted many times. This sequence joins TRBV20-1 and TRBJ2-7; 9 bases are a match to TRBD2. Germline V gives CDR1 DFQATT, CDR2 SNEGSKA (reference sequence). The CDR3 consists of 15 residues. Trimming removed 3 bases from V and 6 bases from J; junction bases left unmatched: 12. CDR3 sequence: CSASSLMAGGSEQYF. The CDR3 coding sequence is TGCAGTGCTAGTTCTCTCATGGCGGGAGGGAGCGAGCAGTACTTC.

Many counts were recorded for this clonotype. Written as DNA, the CDR3 is TGTGCCAGCAGTTGGTTATTCATTGGGGACTATGGCTACACCTTC. This translates into CASSWLFIGDYGYTF. The chain recombines TRBV6-1 with TRBJ1-2; no definite D call. Germline V gene lookup returns CDR1 MNHNS and CDR2 SASEGT. The CDR3 length is 15 residues. Trimming pared 5 bases from V and 3 bases from J, leaving 16 bases between.

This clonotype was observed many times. The CDR3 bases are TGTGCCAGCACCACCCCCCCTCGCGTAAACTATGGCTACACCTTC. This encodes CASTTPPRVNYGYTF. This sequence joins TRBV28 and TRBJ1-2; no clear D. The germline V gene encodes CDR1 MDHEN and CDR2 SYDVKM. This CDR3 contains 15 residues. Trimming cost V 7 bases and J 2 bases, with 17 bases left between them.

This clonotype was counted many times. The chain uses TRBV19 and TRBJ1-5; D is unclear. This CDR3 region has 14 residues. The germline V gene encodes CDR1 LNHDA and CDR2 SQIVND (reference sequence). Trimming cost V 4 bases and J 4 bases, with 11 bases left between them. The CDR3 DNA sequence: TGTGCCAGTAGTACCGATACACGAAATCAGCCCCAGCATTTT. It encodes CASSTDTRNQPQHF.

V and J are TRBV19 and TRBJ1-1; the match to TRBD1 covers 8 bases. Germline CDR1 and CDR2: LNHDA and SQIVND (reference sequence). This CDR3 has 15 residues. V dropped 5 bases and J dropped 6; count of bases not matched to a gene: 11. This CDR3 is CASSPPLTGAPEAFF. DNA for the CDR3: TGTGCCAGTAGTCCCCCATTGACAGGGGCCCCTGAAGCTTTCTTT.

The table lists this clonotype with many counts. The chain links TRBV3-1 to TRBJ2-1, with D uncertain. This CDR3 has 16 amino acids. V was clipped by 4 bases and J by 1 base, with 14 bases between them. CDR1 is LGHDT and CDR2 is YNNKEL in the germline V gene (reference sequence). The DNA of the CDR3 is TGTGCCAGCAGCCGACGAGCTCTAGGTTCCTACAATGAGCAGTTCTTC. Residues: CASSRRALGSYNEQFF.

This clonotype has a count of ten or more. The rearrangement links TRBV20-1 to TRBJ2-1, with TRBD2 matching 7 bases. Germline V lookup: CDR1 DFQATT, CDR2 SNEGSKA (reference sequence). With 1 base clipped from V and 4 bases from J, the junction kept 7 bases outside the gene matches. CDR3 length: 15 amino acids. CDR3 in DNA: TGCAGTGCTAGAGGGGGCGGGAGAGCTTACAATGAGCAGTTCTTC. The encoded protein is CSARGGGRAYNEQFF.

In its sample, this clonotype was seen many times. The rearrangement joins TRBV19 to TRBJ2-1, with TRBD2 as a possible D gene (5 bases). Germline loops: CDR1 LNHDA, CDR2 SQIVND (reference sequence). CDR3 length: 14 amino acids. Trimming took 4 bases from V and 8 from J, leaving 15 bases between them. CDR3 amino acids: CASSKAVIFDEQFF. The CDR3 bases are TGTGCCAGTAGTAAAGCGGTTATTTTTGATGAGCAGTTCTTC.

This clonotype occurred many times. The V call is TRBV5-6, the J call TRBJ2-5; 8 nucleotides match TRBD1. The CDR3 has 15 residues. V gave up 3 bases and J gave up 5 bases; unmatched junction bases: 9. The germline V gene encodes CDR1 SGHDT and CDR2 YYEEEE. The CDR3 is CASSSGTGRGETQYF. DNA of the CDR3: TGTGCCAGCAGCTCCGGGACAGGACGAGGTGAGACCCAGTACTTC.

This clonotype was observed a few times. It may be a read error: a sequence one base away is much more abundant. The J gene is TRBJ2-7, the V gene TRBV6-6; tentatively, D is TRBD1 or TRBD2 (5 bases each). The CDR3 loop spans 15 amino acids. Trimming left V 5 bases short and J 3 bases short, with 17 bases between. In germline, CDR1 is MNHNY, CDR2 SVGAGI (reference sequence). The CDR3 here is CASSHSEGSYYEQYF. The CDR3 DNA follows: TGTGCCAGCAGTCACAGTGAGGGGTCTTACTACGAGCAGTACTTC.

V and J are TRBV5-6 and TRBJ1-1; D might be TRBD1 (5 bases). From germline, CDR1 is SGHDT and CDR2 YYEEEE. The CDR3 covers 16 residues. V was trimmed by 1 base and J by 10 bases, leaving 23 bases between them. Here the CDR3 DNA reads TGTGCCAGCAGCTTGTGTAGAGGGGAGAAGGTTTGGGTAGCTTTCTTT. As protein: CASSLCRGEKVWVAFF.

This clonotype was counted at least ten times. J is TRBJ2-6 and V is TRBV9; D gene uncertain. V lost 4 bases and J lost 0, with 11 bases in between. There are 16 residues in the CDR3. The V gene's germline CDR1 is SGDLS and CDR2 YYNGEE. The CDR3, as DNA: TGTGCCAGCAGCCCCCTTTGGAGCTCTGGGGCCAACGTCCTGACTTTC. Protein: CASSPLWSSGANVLTF.

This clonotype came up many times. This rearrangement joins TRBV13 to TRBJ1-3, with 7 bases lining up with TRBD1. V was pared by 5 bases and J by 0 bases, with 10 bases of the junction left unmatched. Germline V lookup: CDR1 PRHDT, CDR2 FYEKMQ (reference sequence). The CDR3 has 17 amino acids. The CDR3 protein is CASSHDRDSSSGNTIYF. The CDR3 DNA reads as TGTGCCAGCAGCCATGACAGGGACTCATCCTCTGGAAACACCATATATTTT.

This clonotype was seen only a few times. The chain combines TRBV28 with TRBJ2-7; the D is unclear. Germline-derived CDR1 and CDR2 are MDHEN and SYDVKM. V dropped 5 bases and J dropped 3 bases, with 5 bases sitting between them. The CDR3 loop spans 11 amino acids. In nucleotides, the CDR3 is TGTGCCAGCAGTCCCCACTACGAGCAGTACTTC. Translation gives CASSPHYEQYF.

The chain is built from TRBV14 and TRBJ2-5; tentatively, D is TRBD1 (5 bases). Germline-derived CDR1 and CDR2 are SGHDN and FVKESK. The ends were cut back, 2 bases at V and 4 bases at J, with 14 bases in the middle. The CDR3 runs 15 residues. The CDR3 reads CASSQLYRWGETQYF. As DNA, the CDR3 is TGTGCCAGCAGCCAACTATACAGGTGGGGAGAGACCCAGTACTTC.

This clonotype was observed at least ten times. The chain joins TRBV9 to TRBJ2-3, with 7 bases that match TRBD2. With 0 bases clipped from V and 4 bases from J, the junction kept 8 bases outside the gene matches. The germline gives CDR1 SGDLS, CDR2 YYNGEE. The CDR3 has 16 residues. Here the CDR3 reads CASSVGGGSQSDTQYF. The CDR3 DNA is TGTGCCAGCAGCGTAGGAGGCGGGAGTCAGTCAGATACGCAGTATTTT.

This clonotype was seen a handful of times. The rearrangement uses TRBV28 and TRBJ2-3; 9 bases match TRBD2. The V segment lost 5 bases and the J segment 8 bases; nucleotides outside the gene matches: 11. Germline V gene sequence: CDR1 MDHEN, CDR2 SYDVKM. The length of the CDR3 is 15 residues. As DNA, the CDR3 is TGTGCCAGCAGTCGGCCGGCAGCGGGAGGAGGTACGCAGTATTTT. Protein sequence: CASSRPAAGGGTQYF.

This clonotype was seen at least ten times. Written as DNA, the CDR3 is TGTGCCACGATGACGGGACTAGCGGGAGGAGACACCGGGGAGCTGTTTTTT. Protein sequence: CATMTGLAGGDTGELFF. This chain uses TRBV10-3 with TRBJ2-2; 15 nucleotides agree with TRBD2. The CDR3 runs 17 residues. The ends lost 10 bases at V and 3 bases at J; junction bases unmatched: 9. The germline CDR1 and CDR2 sequences are ENHRY and SYGVKD.

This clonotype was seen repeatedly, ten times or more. CDR3 loop: CASRGRSTGELFF. Written as DNA, the CDR3 is TGCGCCAGCAGGGGTCGGTCTACCGGGGAGCTGTTTTTT. The V call is TRBV10-2, the J call TRBJ2-2; D ambiguous. The germline V and J ends were trimmed by 6 bases and 5 bases, with 10 bases remaining between them. Germline CDR1 WSHSY, CDR2 SAAADI. The CDR3 is 13 residues long.

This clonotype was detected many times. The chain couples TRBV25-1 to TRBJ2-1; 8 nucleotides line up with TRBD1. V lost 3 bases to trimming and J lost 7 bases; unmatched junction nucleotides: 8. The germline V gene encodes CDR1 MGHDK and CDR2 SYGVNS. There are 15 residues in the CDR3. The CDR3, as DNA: TGTGCCAGCAGTGAGTGGCGACAGGGGTCTAATGAGCAGTTCTTC. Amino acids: CASSEWRQGSNEQFF.

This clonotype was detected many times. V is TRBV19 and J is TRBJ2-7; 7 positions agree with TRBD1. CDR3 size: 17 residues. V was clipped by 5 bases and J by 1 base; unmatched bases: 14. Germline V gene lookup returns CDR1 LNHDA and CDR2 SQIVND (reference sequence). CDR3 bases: TGTGCCAGTAGTCAACCTAGAGGGGGCTCCGCTTCCTACGAGCAGTACTTC. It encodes CASSQPRGGSASYEQYF.

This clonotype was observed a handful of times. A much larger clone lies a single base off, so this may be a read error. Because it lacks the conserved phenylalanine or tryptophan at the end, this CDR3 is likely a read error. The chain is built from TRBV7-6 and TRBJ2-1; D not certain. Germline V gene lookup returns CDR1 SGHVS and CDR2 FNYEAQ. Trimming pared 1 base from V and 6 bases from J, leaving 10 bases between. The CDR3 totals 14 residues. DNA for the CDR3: TGTGCCAGCAGCTTAGGACAAGAGGTCAATGAGCAGTTCCTC. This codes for CASSLGQEVNEQFL.